This T cell receptor (beta chain) was profiled in a study of blood T cell repertoires in COVID-19. Study summary: The United States, Italy and Spain were the sources of the acute and convalescent COVID-19 samples. From T cells, B-cell-depleted T cells, or PBMCs came the material, which was cDNA or gDNA.

Germline CDR1 reads SGHRS; CDR2 reads YFSETQ. J lost 6 bases, V lost 1 base, and 8 bases had no gene match. The CDR3 consists of 15 residues. In the original workflow: Amplification from reference gene primers served as the basis for estimated nucleated cell counts. The assay was immunoSEQ multiplex PCR, and TCRdb's table has in-frame clones only and misses some. V, J and clone size reflect that table, while D and trimming were determined from the DNA. The table shows 200,000 to 300,000 clones, with 85% to 90% occurring only once. The rearrangement joins TRBV5-1 to TRBJ2-5, with 8 nucleotides matching TRBD1. This TCR was sampled from a woman between 35 and 50 years old with acute or convalescent COVID-19. The sequenced sample consisted of peripheral blood. The CDR3 is CASSLTGQGEKTQYF. In DNA form, the CDR3 reads TGCGCCAGCAGCTTGACCGGACAGGGCGAGAAGACCCAGTACTTC.